The present T cell receptor (beta chain) was sequenced within a study of radiation and T cells in renal cell carcinoma. Study background: Nephrectomy followed 15 Gy stereotactic body radiation by 4 weeks.

Assay used: immunoSEQ multiplex PCR; TCRdb lists only in-frame clones, some missing. The sample contains approximately 45,000 clones, 75% to 85% of which appear only once. Of note for this clone: Its antigen is not identified.

Noted time point: baseline pretreatment blood. Regarding treatment: 15 Gy SBRT to primary tumor, nephrectomy 4 weeks later. This renal cell carcinoma was of the clear cell type. General study findings and limits: In blood, top tumor clones expanded by 2 weeks, shrinking by 4. Baseline intratumoral clonotype presence is unknown without pretreatment biopsies.

The sequence was collected from a woman aged 70-85 years with renal cell carcinoma. Sequenced material: blood, taken from a patient whose treatment included radiotherapy and nephrectomy.

CDR3 DNA sequence: TGCGCCAGCAGCAATTTAGCGGGAGTCGGCGAGACCCAGTACTTC. Protein product: CASSNLAGVGETQYF. This chain connects TRBV5-1 to TRBJ2-5; 9 bases are shared with TRBD2. Germline-derived CDR1 and CDR2 are SGHRS and YFSETQ. CDR3 length: 15 residues. Trimming took 4 bases from V and 5 from J; bases not matched to a gene: 9.